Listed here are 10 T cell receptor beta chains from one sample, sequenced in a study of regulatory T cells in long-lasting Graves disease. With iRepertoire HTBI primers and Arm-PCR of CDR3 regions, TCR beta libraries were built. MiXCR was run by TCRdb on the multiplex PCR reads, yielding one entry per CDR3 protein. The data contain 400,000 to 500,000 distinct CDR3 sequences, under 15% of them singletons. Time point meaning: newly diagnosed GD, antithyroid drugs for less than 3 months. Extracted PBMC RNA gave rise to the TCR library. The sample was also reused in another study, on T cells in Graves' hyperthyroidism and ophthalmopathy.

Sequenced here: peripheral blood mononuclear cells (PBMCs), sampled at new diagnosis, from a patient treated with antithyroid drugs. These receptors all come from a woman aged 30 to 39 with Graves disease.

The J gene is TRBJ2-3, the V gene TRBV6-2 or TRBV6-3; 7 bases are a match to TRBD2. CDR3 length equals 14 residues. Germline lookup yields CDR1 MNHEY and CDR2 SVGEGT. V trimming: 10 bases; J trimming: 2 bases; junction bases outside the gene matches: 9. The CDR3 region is CATDTSVDTDTQYF. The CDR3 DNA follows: TGTGCCACCGATACTAGCGTTGACACAGATACGCAGTATTTT.

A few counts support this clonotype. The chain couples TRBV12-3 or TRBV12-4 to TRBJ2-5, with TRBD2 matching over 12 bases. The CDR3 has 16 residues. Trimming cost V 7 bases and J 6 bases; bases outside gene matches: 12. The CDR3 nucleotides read TGTGCCAGCAACCCTAGCGGGAGGGCCAATCTAAAGACCCAGTACTTC. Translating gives CASNPSGRANLKTQYF.

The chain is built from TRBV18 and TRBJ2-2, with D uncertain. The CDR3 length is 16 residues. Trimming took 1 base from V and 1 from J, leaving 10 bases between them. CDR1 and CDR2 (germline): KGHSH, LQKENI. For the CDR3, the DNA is TGTGCCAGCTCACCACAGTCAGCCAAGAACACCGGGGAGCTGTTTTTT. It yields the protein CASSPQSAKNTGELFF.

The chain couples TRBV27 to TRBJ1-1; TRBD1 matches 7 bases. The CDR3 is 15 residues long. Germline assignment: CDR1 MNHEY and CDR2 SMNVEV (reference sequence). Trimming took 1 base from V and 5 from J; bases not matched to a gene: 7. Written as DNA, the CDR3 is TGTGCCAGCAGTTTATTTGCACAGGGGAGGACTGAAGCTTTCTTT. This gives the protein CASSLFAQGRTEAFF.

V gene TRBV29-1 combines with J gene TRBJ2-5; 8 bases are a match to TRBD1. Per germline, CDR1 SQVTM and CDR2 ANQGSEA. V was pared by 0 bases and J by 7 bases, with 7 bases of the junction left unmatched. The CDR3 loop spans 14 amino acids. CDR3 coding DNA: TGCAGCGTTGAAGACCCAGGGGGCGCGGTGACCCAGTACTTC. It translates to CSVEDPGGAVTQYF.

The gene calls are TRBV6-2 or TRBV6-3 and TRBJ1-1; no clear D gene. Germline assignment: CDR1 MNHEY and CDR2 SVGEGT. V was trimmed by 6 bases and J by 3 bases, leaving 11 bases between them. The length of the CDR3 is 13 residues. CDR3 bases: TGTGCCAGCAGCGACGGACTGGACACTGAAGCTTTCTTT. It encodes CASSDGLDTEAFF.

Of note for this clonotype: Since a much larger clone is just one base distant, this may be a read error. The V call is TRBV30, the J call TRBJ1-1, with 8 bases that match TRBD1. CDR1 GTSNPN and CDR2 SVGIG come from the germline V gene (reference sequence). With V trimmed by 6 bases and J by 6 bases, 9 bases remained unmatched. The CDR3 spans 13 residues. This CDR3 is CACKTGVNAEAFF. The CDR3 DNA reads TGTGCCTGTAAGACAGGGGTAAACGCTGAAGCTTTCTTT.

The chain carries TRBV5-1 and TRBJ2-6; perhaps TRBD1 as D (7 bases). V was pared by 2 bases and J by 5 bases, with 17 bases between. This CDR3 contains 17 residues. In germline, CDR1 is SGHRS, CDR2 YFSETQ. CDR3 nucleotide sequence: TGCGCCAGCAGCTTAGGAGGGGGCGCGTCTTGGGCCAACGTCCTGACTTTC. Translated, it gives CASSLGGGASWANVLTF.

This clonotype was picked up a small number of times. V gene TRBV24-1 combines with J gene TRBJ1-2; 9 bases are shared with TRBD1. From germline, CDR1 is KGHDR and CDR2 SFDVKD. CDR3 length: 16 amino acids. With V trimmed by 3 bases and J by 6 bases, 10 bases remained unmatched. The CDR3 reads CATSDRGQGRLDGYTF. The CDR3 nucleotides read TGTGCCACCAGTGATCGGGGACAGGGCCGTCTCGATGGCTACACCTTC.

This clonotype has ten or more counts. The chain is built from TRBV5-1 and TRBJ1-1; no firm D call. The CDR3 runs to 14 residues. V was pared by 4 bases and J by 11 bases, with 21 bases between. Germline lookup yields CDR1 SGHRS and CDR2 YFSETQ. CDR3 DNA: TGCGCCAGCAGCGCGCGATCCACTGGGGATGGCGCTTTCTTT. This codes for CASSARSTGDGAFF.